These T cell receptor beta chains were read from a single sample in a study of radiation and T cells in renal cell carcinoma. Data came from immunoSEQ multiplex PCR; TCRdb stores just in-frame clones and leaves some out. The sample yields about 130,000 clones, 88% seen once. Sequenced material: blood, taken from a patient whose treatment included radiotherapy and nephrectomy. The receptors were gathered from a woman between 65 and 79 years old with renal cell carcinoma. The CDR3 runs from the conserved cysteine through the conserved F or W. Each record gives: J gene, D gene, V gene, clone size, CDR3 DNA, CDR3 protein. A D gene is named only where the DNA matches it firmly. Clone size appears in some rows only: once, few, many, or a class for an expanded clone.

>TRBJ1-5|.|TRBV18|.
TGTGCCAGCTCACCTGCGGTCCTTAGCAATCAGCCCCAGCATTTT
CASSPAVLSNQPQHF
>TRBJ2-2|.|TRBV9|.
TGTGCCAGCAGCGTAGCGGGGGAGACCGGGGAGCTGTTTTTT
CASSVAGETGELFF
>TRBJ1-6|TRBD1|TRBV27|.
TGTGCCAGCAGCCCAGGACAGGGAGATAATTCACCCCTCCACTTT
CASSPGQGDNSPLHF
>TRBJ1-2|.|TRBV10-3|.
TGTGCCATCAGTGCGGGACCGCGTATTAACTATGGCTACACCTTC
CAISAGPRINYGYTF
>TRBJ1-2|.|TRBV6-1|.
TGTGCCAGCAGTGAAGCGGGTCCAGGGACGGATGGCTACACCTTC
CASSEAGPGTDGYTF
>TRBJ1-2|.|TRBV25-1|.
TGTGCCAGCAGTGAAGTAGTAAACTATGGCTACACCTTC
CASSEVVNYGYTF
>TRBJ2-3|TRBD2|TRBV9|.
TGTGCCAGCAGCGGGCTCCCGGCTAGCGGTACTTCGGGTACGCAGTATTTT
CASSGLPASGTSGTQYF
>TRBJ2-2|.|TRBV5-1|once
TGCGCCAGCAGCTGGGGCACCGGGGAGCTGTTTTTT
CASSWGTGELFF
>TRBJ2-2|.|TRBV19|.
TGTGCCAGTAGTACCCTACAGGGGAGGGGCACCGGGGAGCTGTTTTTT
CASSTLQGRGTGELFF
>TRBJ1-1|.|TRBV11-2|.
TGTGCCAGCAGCTCCCGGTATGCGAGTACTGAAGCTTTCTTT
CASSSRYASTEAFF
>TRBJ1-1|.|TRBV5-4|.
TGTGCCAGCAGCTTGGGCGGGAACACTGAAGCTTTCTTT
CASSLGGNTEAFF
>TRBJ2-5|.|TRBV7-2|.
TGTGCCAGCAGCAGAGGAGCGACTCAAGAGACCCAGTACTTC
CASSRGATQETQYF
>TRBJ1-1|.|TRBV13|.
TGTGCCAGCAGCATCACTTTGAACACTGAAGCTTTCTTT
CASSITLNTEAFF
>TRBJ2-5|TRBD1|TRBV19|.
TGTGCCAGTAGGGAGAGGGGGCGCAAAGGGTTAGAGACCCAGTACTTC
CASRERGRKGLETQYF
>TRBJ2-3|TRBD2|TRBV6-5|once
TGTGCCAGCAGAGACGGGACTAGCGCCACAGATACGCAGTATTTT
CASRDGTSATDTQYF
>TRBJ2-7|.|TRBV11-3|once
TGTGCCAGCAGCTCGGGGTCAATCTACGAGCAGTACTTC
CASSSGSIYEQYF
>TRBJ2-6|.|TRBV6-5|.
TGTGCCAGCAGTTACGGAGGGTTCGGGGCCAACGTCCTGACTTTC
CASSYGGFGANVLTF
>TRBJ1-4|TRBD1|TRBV5-6|few
TGTGCCAGCAGCGGGCGACAGGGTCGAAAACTGTTTTTT
CASSGRQGRKLFF
>TRBJ2-5|.|TRBV30|.
TGTGCCTGGAGTGTTGGGGCTGGAGAGACCCAGTACTTC
CAWSVGAGETQYF
>TRBJ1-5|TRBD1|TRBV18|.
TGTGCCAGCTCACCGATAAGGGGGCTGCATCAGCCCCAGCATTTT
CASSPIRGLHQPQHF
>TRBJ1-5|.|TRBV7-2|.
TGTGCCAGCAGCTTAGAATCGCGGGGCATGGGCAATCAGCCCCAGCATTTT
CASSLESRGMGNQPQHF
>TRBJ1-1|.|TRBV6-5|.
TGTGCCAGCAGTTACGAACAGAACACTGAAGCTTTCTTT
CASSYEQNTEAFF
>TRBJ1-2|.|TRBV5-4|.
TGTGCCAGCAGCTTGGGTGAGACGCAGGTTAACTATGGCTACACCTTC
CASSLGETQVNYGYTF
>TRBJ1-5|TRBD1|TRBV28|.
TGTGCCAGCAGTAGAGAGGGACAGCCCTCCAATCAGCCCCAGCATTTT
CASSREGQPSNQPQHF
>TRBJ1-2|TRBD1|TRBV4-1|.
TGCGCCAGCAGCCAGAGCGACAGGGGCAAAGGGGCCTATGGCTACACCTTC
CASSQSDRGKGAYGYTF
>TRBJ2-1|.|TRBV28|few
TGTGCCAGCAGGAACTACAATGAGCAGTTCTTC
CASRNYNEQFF
>TRBJ1-3|.|TRBV9|.
TGTGCCAGCAGCGTAGGAGGCAGGGAAGAAAACACCATATATTTT
CASSVGGREENTIYF
>TRBJ1-1|.|TRBV7-3|.
TGTGCCAGCAGCCGGGGAGGCCTGGAAGCTTTCTTT
CASSRGGLEAFF